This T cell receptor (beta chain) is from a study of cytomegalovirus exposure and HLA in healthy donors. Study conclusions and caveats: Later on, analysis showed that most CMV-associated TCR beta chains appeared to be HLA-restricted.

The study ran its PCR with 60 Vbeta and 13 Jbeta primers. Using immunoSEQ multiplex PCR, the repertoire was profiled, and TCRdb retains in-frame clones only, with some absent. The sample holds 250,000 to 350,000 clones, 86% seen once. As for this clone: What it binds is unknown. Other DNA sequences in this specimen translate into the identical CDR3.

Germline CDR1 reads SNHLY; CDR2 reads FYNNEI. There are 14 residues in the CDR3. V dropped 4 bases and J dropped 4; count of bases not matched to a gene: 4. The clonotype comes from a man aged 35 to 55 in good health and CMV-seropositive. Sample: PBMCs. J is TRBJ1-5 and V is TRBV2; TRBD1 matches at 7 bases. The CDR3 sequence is CASSGTGGNQPQHF. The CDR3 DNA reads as TGTGCCAGCAGTGGGACAGGCGGAAATCAGCCCCAGCATTTT.